Sequencing of this T cell receptor beta chain was carried out in a study of blood T cell repertoires in COVID-19. TCRdb's copy holds only in-frame clones and misses some; the assay was immunoSEQ multiplex PCR. The sample carries about 76,000 clones, 87% recorded once. The V gene's germline CDR1 is MNHNY and CDR2 SVGAGI (reference sequence). The CDR3 is 15 residues long. V was pared by 5 bases and J by 2 bases, with 13 bases between. The chain is built from TRBV6-6 and TRBJ2-1; maybe TRBD2 (6 bases). The sequenced sample consisted of peripheral blood. The TCR was taken from a man in his thirties or forties with acute or convalescent COVID-19. The CDR3 sequence is CASSQGLRPYNEQFF. CDR3 bases: TGTGCCAGCAGTCAGGGACTCCGCCCCTACAATGAGCAGTTCTTC.